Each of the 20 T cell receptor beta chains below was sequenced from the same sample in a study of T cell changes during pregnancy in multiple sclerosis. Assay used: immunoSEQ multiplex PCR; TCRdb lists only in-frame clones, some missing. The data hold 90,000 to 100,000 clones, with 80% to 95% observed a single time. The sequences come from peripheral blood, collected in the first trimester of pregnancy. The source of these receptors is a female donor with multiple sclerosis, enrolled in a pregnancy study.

CDR3 in amino acids: CASKPGQLFNEQFF. CDR3 bases: TGTGCCAGCAAACCGGGACAGCTATTCAATGAGCAGTTCTTC. The rearrangement links TRBV6-1 to TRBJ2-1; 7 bases match TRBD1. Trimming removed 7 bases from V and 6 bases from J; junction bases left unmatched: 9. The CDR3 contains 14 residues. Germline V CDR1 and CDR2: MNHNS, SASEGT.

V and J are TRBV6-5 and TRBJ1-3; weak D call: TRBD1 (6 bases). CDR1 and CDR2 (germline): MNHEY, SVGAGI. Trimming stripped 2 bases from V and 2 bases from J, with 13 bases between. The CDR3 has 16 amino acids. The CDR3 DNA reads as TGTGCCAGCAGTTACGGGGCAGACAGGACTGGAAACACCATATATTTT. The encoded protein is CASSYGADRTGNTIYF.

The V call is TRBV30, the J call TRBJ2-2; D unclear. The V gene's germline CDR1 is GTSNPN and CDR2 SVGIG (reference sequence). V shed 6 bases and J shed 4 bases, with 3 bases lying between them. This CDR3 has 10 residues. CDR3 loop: CACGTGELFF. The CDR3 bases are TGTGCCTGCGGCACCGGGGAGCTGTTTTTT. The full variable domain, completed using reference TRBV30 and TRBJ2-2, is SQTIHQWPATLVQPVGSPLSLECTVEGTSNPNLYWYRQAAGRGLQLLFYSVGIGQISSEVPQNLSASRPQDRQFILSSKKLLLSDSGFYLCACGTGELFFGEGSRLTVL.

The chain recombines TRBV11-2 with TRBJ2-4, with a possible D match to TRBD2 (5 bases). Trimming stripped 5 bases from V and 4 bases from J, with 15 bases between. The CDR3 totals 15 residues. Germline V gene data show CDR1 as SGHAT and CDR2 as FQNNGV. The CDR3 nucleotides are TGTGCCAGCAGCCCACTGGCGGGCAGTAAAAACATTCAGTACTTC. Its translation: CASSPLAGSKNIQYF.

The CDR3 DNA reads TGTGCCAGCAGCTTGTCAGGGACTAATGAAAAACTGTTTTTT. Translating gives CASSLSGTNEKLFF. The V call is TRBV5-6, the J call TRBJ1-4; tentatively, D is TRBD1 (5 bases). The CDR3 is 14 residues long. Trimming pared 1 base from V and 2 bases from J, leaving 6 bases between. CDR1 and CDR2 (germline): SGHDT, YYEEEE.

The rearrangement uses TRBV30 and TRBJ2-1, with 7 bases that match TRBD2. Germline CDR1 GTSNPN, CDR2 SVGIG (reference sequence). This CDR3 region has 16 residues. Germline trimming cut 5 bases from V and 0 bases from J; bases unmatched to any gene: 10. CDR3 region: CAWEKTRGFSYNEQFF. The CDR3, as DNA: TGTGCCTGGGAAAAGACGCGGGGGTTCTCCTACAATGAGCAGTTCTTC.

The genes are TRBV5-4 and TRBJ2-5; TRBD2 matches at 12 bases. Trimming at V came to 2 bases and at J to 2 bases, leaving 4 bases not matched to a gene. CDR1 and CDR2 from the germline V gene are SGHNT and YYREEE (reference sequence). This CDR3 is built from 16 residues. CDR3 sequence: CASSFGLAGLQETQYF. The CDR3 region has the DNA TGTGCCAGCAGCTTTGGACTAGCGGGGCTACAAGAGACCCAGTACTTC.

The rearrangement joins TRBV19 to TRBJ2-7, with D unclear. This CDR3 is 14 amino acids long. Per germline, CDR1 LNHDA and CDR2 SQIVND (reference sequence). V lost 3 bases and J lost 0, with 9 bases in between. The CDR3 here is CASSISKPSYEQYF. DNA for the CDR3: TGTGCCAGTAGTATTAGTAAGCCCTCCTACGAGCAGTACTTC.

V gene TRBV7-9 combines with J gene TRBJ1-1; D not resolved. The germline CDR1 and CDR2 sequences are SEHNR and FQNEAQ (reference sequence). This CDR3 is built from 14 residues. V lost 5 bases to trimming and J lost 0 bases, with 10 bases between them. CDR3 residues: CASSQASLNTEAFF. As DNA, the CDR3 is TGTGCCAGCAGCCAGGCCTCCCTGAACACTGAAGCTTTCTTT.

CDR3 protein: CASSARGAGEQFF. The DNA of the CDR3 is TGTGCCAGCAGTGCACGGGGGGCCGGTGAGCAGTTCTTC. The V and J genes are TRBV6-1 and TRBJ2-1, with a weak D call TRBD2 (7 bases). The CDR3 spans 13 residues. Germline values: CDR1 MNHNS, CDR2 SASEGT. The V end was cut by 4 bases, the J end by 9 bases, with 13 bases between.

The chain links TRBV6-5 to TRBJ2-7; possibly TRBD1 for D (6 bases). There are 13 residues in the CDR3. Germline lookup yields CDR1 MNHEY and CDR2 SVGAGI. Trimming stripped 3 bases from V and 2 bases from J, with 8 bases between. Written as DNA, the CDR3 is TGTGCCAGCAGTTATGACAGGACCTACGAGCAGTACTTC. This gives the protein CASSYDRTYEQYF.

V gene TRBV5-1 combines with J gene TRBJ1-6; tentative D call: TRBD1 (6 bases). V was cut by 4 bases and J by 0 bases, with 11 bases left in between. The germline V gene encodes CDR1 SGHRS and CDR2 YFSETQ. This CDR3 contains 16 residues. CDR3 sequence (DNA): TGCGCCAGCAGCACAACAGGGAGCTCCTATAATTCACCCCTCCACTTT. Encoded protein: CASSTTGSSYNSPLHF. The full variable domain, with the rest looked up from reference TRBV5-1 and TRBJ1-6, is KAGVTQTPRYLIKTRGQQVTLSCSPISGHRSVSWYQQTPGQGLQFLFEYFSETQRNKGNFPGRFSGRQFSNSRSEMNVSTLELGDSALYLCASSTTGSSYNSPLHFGNGTRLTVT.

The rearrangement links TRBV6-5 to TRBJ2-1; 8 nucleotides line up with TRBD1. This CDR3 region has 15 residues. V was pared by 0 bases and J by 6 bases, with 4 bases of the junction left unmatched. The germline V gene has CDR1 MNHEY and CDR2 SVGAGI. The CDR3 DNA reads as TGTGCCAGCAGTTACTCAGGACAGGGCGGCAATGAGCAGTTCTTC. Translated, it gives CASSYSGQGGNEQFF.

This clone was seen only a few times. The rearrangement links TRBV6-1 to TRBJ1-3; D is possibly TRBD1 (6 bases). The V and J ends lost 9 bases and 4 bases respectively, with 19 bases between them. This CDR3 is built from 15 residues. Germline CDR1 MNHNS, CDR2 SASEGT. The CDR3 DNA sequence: TGTGCCAGTACTGAAGCGGGGGCCTCGGGAAACACCATATATTTT. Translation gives CASTEAGASGNTIYF.

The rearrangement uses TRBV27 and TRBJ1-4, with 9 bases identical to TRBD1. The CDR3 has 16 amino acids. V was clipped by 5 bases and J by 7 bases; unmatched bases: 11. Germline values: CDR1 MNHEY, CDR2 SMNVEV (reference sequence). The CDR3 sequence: CASSPTPPGQGEKLFF. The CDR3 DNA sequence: TGTGCCAGCAGTCCCACCCCACCGGGACAGGGTGAAAAACTGTTTTTT.

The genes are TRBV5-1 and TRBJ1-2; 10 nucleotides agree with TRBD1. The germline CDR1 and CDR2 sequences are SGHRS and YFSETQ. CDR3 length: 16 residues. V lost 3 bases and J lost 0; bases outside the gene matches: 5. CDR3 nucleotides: TGCGCCAGCAGCTCACGGACAGGGGGGTCTAACTATGGCTACACCTTC. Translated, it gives CASSSRTGGSNYGYTF.

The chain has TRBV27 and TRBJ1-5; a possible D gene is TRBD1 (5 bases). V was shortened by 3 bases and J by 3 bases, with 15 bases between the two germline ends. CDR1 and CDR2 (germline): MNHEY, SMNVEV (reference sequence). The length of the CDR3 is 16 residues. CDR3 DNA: TGTGCCAGCAGTTTGGGTTCAGGGTTCGACAATCAGCCCCAGCATTTT. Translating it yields CASSLGSGFDNQPQHF.

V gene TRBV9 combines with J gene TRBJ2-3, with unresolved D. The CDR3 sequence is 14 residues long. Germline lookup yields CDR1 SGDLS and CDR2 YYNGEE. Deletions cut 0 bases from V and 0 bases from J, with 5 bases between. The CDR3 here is CASSVVSSTDTQYF. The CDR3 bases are TGTGCCAGCAGCGTAGTTTCTAGCACAGATACGCAGTATTTT.

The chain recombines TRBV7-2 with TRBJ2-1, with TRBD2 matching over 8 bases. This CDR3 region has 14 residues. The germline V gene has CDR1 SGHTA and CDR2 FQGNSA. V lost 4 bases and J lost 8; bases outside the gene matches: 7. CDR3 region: CASSSGTSWDEQFF. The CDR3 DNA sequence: TGTGCCAGCAGCTCCGGGACTAGTTGGGATGAGCAGTTCTTC.

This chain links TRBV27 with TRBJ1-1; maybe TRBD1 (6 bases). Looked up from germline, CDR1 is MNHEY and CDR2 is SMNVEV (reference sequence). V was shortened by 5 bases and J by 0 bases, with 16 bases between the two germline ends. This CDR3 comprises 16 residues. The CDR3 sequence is CASSPGAGEMNTEAFF. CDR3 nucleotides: TGTGCCAGCAGTCCCGGGGCAGGGGAGATGAACACTGAAGCTTTCTTT.